In its sample, the clone carrying this T cell receptor (beta chain) was seen many times. Its antigen is not known. This entry belongs to a study of T cells in Graves' hyperthyroidism and ophthalmopathy. Regarding the study as a whole: The model predicted ophthalmopathy a median roughly 6.3 months before onset. The blood repertoire included most of the expanded thyroid clonotypes above 0.001.

Reasons for excluding patients were uncontrolled infection, other autoimmune disease, pregnancy or lactation. In making diagnoses, clinical symptoms, serum thyroxine and TRAb, thyroid ultrasound and orbital computed tomography were all used. RNA transcripts provided the source from which TCR beta CDR3 regions were amplified. In the first-round RT-PCR of the TCR CDR3, the HTBI primer set was used. Via MiXCR, TCRdb re-called the multiplex PCR reads, giving one row per CDR3 protein. The sample consists of approximately 300,000 distinct CDR3 sequences, roughly 19% of them appearing once. The CDR3 sequence is 16 residues long. Unmatched junction bases numbered 6, after V lost 2 bases and J lost 3 bases. CDR1 is SGHNT and CDR2 is YENEEA in the germline V gene.

Input material: blood. This sequence originates from a man aged 50-60 years with Graves' ophthalmopathy. The gene calls are TRBV11-3 and TRBJ2-2; TRBD2 agrees at 7 bases. The CDR3 DNA reads as TGTGCCAGCAGCTTACCCCGCGGGAGTCACACCGGGGAGCTGTTTTTT. Amino acid sequence: CASSLPRGSHTGELFF.